This TCR beta chain was captured in a study of T cell repertoires in cytomegalovirus infection. Study-level information: In public TCR beta signatures, there were indications of both CMV infection and matching HLA type.

TCRdb fed the reads into MiXCR, producing one record per CDR3 protein. The sample lists about 340,000 distinct CDR3 sequences; 25% to 35% were seen once. This clonotype came up a few times. Its antigen is undetermined. The germline V and J ends were trimmed by 6 bases and 5 bases, with 11 bases remaining between them. Germline V gene sequence: CDR1 MNHEY, CDR2 SVGAGI. The CDR3 contains 13 residues. The chain carries TRBV6-5 and TRBJ1-5, with D possibly TRBD1 on 5 matching bases. This clonotype was obtained from a human donor in good health (CMV status not recorded). Some clones in this sample may be carry-over from other donors' samples. The sequencing here drew on cultured PBMCs, taken from culture after CMV antigen stimulation. Here the CDR3 reads CASRTRQYQPQHF. The CDR3 nucleotides are TGTGCCAGCAGGACGCGACAGTATCAGCCCCAGCATTTT.